This entry lists 27 T cell receptor beta chains sequenced from one sample in a study of cytomegalovirus exposure and HLA in healthy donors. With 60 Vbeta and 13 Jbeta primers, the PCR was carried out. Data came from immunoSEQ multiplex PCR; TCRdb stores just in-frame clones and leaves some out. The profile shows some 150,000 clones, about 88% of them singletons. Sample: PBMCs. The receptor source for this set is a woman aged 18-29 years in good health and CMV-seronegative.

The chain carries TRBV11-2 and TRBJ2-1; 8 nucleotides agree with TRBD2. Germline V gene data show CDR1 as SGHAT and CDR2 as FQNNGV. The J segment lost 3 bases and the V segment lost 1 base, leaving 2 bases of the junction unmatched. CDR3 length: 15 residues. The CDR3 bases are TGTGCCAGCAGCTTAGGGGGGACTAGCTACAATGAGCAGTTCTTC. Translated, it gives CASSLGGTSYNEQFF.

This chain uses TRBV5-1 with TRBJ2-7, with D possibly being TRBD1 (6 bases). Germline CDR1 and CDR2: SGHRS and YFSETQ. The CDR3 sequence is 14 residues long. V gave up 0 bases and J gave up 2 bases, with 9 bases separating them. The CDR3 sequence: CASSLETGPYEQYF. As DNA, the CDR3 is TGCGCCAGCAGCTTGGAGACAGGACCCTACGAGCAGTACTTC. Combining the CDR3 with reference TRBV5-1 and TRBJ2-7 gives the whole variable domain KAGVTQTPRYLIKTRGQQVTLSCSPISGHRSVSWYQQTPGQGLQFLFEYFSETQRNKGNFPGRFSGRQFSNSRSEMNVSTLELGDSALYLCASSLETGPYEQYFGPGTRLTVT.

The rearrangement uses TRBV28 and TRBJ1-5, with TRBD1 as a possible D gene (6 bases). V lost 5 bases, J lost 3 bases, and 11 bases lay in between. Germline values: CDR1 MDHEN, CDR2 SYDVKM. The CDR3 consists of 14 residues. CDR3: CASSLGHDNQPQHF. The CDR3 DNA is TGTGCCAGCAGTCTGGGACACGACAATCAGCCCCAGCATTTT.

This chain links TRBV9 with TRBJ2-1, with 9 bases matching TRBD2. The CDR3 contains 15 residues. V shed 0 bases and J 6 bases; nucleotides not matched to a gene: 4. The germline gives CDR1 SGDLS, CDR2 YYNGEE. DNA for the CDR3: TGTGCCAGCAGCGTAGGACTAGCGGAAATCAATGAGCAGTTCTTC. It translates to CASSVGLAEINEQFF.

The chain carries TRBV18 and TRBJ2-5, with TRBD1 matching 8 bases. Germline CDR1 and CDR2: KGHSH and LQKENI. The CDR3 spans 13 residues. Germline trimming cut 8 bases from V and 3 bases from J; bases unmatched to any gene: 5. CDR3 bases: TGTGCCAGCCGACCAGGGGGCGAAGAGACCCAGTACTTC. Translating gives CASRPGGEETQYF.

This clone showed up just a few times. The chain carries TRBV4-1 and TRBJ2-3; D might be TRBD1 (5 bases). This CDR3 spans 15 amino acids. The germline gives CDR1 MGHRA, CDR2 YSYEKL. V dropped 1 base and J dropped 2 bases, with 10 bases sitting between them. This CDR3 is CASSQVGRVTDTQYF. Here the CDR3 DNA reads TGCGCCAGCAGCCAAGTTGGCAGGGTCACAGATACGCAGTATTTT.

The gene calls are TRBV19 and TRBJ2-7, with D hard to call. The V end lost 3 bases, the J end lost 3 bases, and 9 bases lay between the germline ends. Germline CDR1 is LNHDA and CDR2 is SQIVND (reference sequence). This CDR3 has 13 residues. The CDR3 nucleotides read TGTGCCAGTAGTATCGGGTTACTCTACGAGCAGTACTTC. This gives the protein CASSIGLLYEQYF.

The chain links TRBV5-1 to TRBJ2-7, with 10 positions matching TRBD2. Germline assignment: CDR1 SGHRS and CDR2 YFSETQ. V lost 1 base, J lost 0 bases, and 7 bases stayed unmatched. The CDR3 runs 17 residues. Written as DNA, the CDR3 is TGCGCCAGCAGCTTGTATACTAGCGGGATCAGCTCCTACGAGCAGTACTTC. Its protein is CASSLYTSGISSYEQYF.

The CDR3 loop reads CASSQEGTSGDTDTQYF. The DNA for the CDR3 is TGTGCCAGCAGCCAAGAGGGGACTAGCGGGGACACAGATACGCAGTATTTT. The V call is TRBV4-2, the J call TRBJ2-3; TRBD2 matches at 13 bases. The CDR3 sequence is 17 residues long. The V and J ends lost 0 bases and 2 bases, in that order; junction bases with no gene match: 2. Germline CDR1 LGHNA, CDR2 YNFKEQ.

The rearrangement links TRBV7-2 to TRBJ2-1; maybe TRBD2 (5 bases). The germline gives CDR1 SGHTA, CDR2 FQGNSA. CDR3 size: 15 residues. Trimming took off 5 bases at V and 0 bases at J, with 11 bases between the two ends. This chain's CDR3 is CASSLSASSYNEQFF. CDR3 sequence (DNA): TGTGCCAGCAGCCTTAGCGCCAGCTCCTACAATGAGCAGTTCTTC.

This clone was seen more than once but under ten times. The rearrangement links TRBV4-2 to TRBJ2-1, with 11 bases that match TRBD2. The CDR3 has 17 residues. CDR1 and CDR2 (germline): LGHNA, YNFKEQ. Germline trimming cut 2 bases from V and 4 bases from J; bases unmatched to any gene: 7. CDR3 residues: CASSQNLAGGIYNEQFF. CDR3 in DNA: TGTGCCAGCAGCCAAAACCTAGCGGGGGGAATATACAATGAGCAGTTCTTC.

The chain has TRBV5-1 and TRBJ2-5; TRBD2 matches at 8 bases. The germline V gene has CDR1 SGHRS and CDR2 YFSETQ. The CDR3 runs 18 residues. J was trimmed by 5 bases and V by 6 bases; bases with no gene match: 21. CDR3 amino acids: CASTSRGGIALRGETQYF. CDR3 DNA sequence: TGCGCCAGCACCTCACGCGGGGGGATAGCGCTTCGTGGGGAGACCCAGTACTTC.

J is TRBJ2-5 and V is TRBV29-1; D gene ambiguous. CDR3 length: 14 residues. V lost 4 bases, J lost 1 base, and 13 bases lay in between. Germline V gene lookup returns CDR1 SQVTM and CDR2 ANQGSEA. The CDR3, as DNA: TGCAGCGTTGGGCCTCACCCTGGCCAAGAGACCCAGTACTTC. This gives the protein CSVGPHPGQETQYF.

The gene calls are TRBV7-9 and TRBJ2-7; maybe TRBD2 (6 bases). CDR1 SEHNR and CDR2 FQNEAQ come from the germline V gene (reference sequence). V gave up 5 bases and J gave up 3 bases, with 14 bases separating them. The CDR3 is 14 amino acids. CDR3 DNA sequence: TGTGCCAGCAGCCGACCTGCTAGCGACTACGAGCAGTACTTC. Protein product: CASSRPASDYEQYF.

This rearrangement joins TRBV29-1 to TRBJ1-3; D not certain. CDR1 is SQVTM and CDR2 is ANQGSEA in the germline V gene. V lost 4 bases and J 0 bases, leaving 13 bases between the germline ends. The CDR3 contains 15 residues. The DNA of the CDR3 is TGCAGCGTTGGGGCGGGAACCAGCTCTGGAAACACCATATATTTT. Translating gives CSVGAGTSSGNTIYF.

This chain uses TRBV6-1 with TRBJ1-2, with D uncertain. Trimming removed 2 bases from V and 4 bases from J, with 20 bases in between. CDR1 is MNHNS and CDR2 is SASEGT in the germline V gene. The CDR3 extends over 17 amino acids. CDR3 nucleotides: TGTGCCAGCAGTGAAACCTACCGCTCTTGGAGGGTCTATGGCTACACCTTC. This encodes CASSETYRSWRVYGYTF.

Regarding this clone: At the DNA level, this CDR3 is encoded by other sequences in the same sample as well. The chain is built from TRBV18 and TRBJ2-7; 7 bases map to TRBD1. J was trimmed by 3 bases and V by 4 bases; bases with no gene match: 6. Germline V CDR1 and CDR2: KGHSH, LQKENI. This CDR3 spans 14 amino acids. The CDR3 DNA follows: TGTGCCAGCTCACTGGGACAGCAGAACTACGAGCAGTACTTC. It encodes CASSLGQQNYEQYF.

This sequence joins TRBV7-3 and TRBJ2-7; 8 nucleotides align to TRBD2. CDR1 and CDR2 (germline): SGHTA, FQGTGA. V trimming: 2 bases; J trimming: 6 bases; junction bases outside the gene matches: 12. This CDR3 is built from 16 residues. The CDR3 DNA sequence: TGTGCCAGCAGCTTACTTCCGGGAGGGAAGGGCACCGAGCAGTACTTC. Encoded protein: CASSLLPGGKGTEQYF.

This chain uses TRBV6-4 with TRBJ2-7; TRBD2 might be the D (5 bases). Germline V CDR1 and CDR2: MRHNA, SNTAGT. The CDR3 covers 18 residues. The germline V and J ends were trimmed by 8 bases and 0 bases, with 26 bases remaining between them. This CDR3 reads CASSDPNGGVRDSYEQYF. The CDR3 nucleotides read TGTGCCAGCTCGGACCCTAATGGAGGAGTTAGGGACTCCTACGAGCAGTACTTC.

The J gene is TRBJ2-3, the V gene TRBV7-2, with D possibly TRBD2 on 5 matching bases. Germline V gives CDR1 SGHTA, CDR2 FQGNSA. This CDR3 spans 14 amino acids. The ends were cut back, 4 bases at V and 4 bases at J, with 12 bases in the middle. Here the CDR3 DNA reads TGTGCCAGCAGCTCCCGCCGGCGGGCAGATACGCAGTATTTT. This translates into CASSSRRRADTQYF.

The chain is built from TRBV4-2 and TRBJ2-1; 9 bases align to TRBD2. The junction had 11 bases not matched to a gene; V was cut back by 0 bases and J by 5 bases. CDR1 is LGHNA and CDR2 is YNFKEQ in the germline V gene. The CDR3 is 18 residues long. Here the CDR3 DNA reads TGTGCCAGCAGCCAAGAATCGGGAGCTAGCGGGAAGAACAATGAGCAGTTCTTC. Protein: CASSQESGASGKNNEQFF.

Only a few counts were recorded for this clone. The chain combines TRBV5-8 with TRBJ2-2; 10 bases agree with TRBD1. After removal of 3 bases from V and 0 bases from J, the junction contained 8 bases not matched to a gene. This CDR3 comprises 18 residues. Germline assignment: CDR1 SGHTS and CDR2 YDEGEE. CDR3 sequence (DNA): TGTGCCAGCAGCTACTCCTTCGGGACAGGGGCGAACACCGGGGAGCTGTTTTTT. It codes for CASSYSFGTGANTGELFF.

The rearrangement joins TRBV5-1 to TRBJ1-1, with D possibly matching TRBD1 (5 bases). Trimming took 4 bases from V and 7 from J, leaving 20 bases between them. This CDR3 spans 15 amino acids. Germline values: CDR1 SGHRS, CDR2 YFSETQ. DNA for the CDR3: TGCGCCAGCAGCGCCCGCTTAGTGGGGGGAGATGAAGCTTTCTTT. This gives the protein CASSARLVGGDEAFF. Drawing the rest from reference TRBV5-1 and TRBJ1-1, the complete variable domain is KAGVTQTPRYLIKTRGQQVTLSCSPISGHRSVSWYQQTPGQGLQFLFEYFSETQRNKGNFPGRFSGRQFSNSRSEMNVSTLELGDSALYLCASSARLVGGDEAFFGQGTRLTVV.

This clone was recorded once. V and J are TRBV2 and TRBJ2-7; a weak D match, TRBD1 (6 bases). Trimming took 2 bases from V and 5 from J, leaving 13 bases between them. The germline V gene encodes CDR1 SNHLY and CDR2 FYNNEI. CDR3 length: 14 residues. The CDR3 region has the DNA TGTGCCAGCAGTGAACAGGGGAGTCAAGACGAGCAGTACTTC. This codes for CASSEQGSQDEQYF.

The V gene is TRBV4-1, the J gene TRBJ1-2; the D is unclear. Per germline, CDR1 MGHRA and CDR2 YSYEKL. The V gene lost 1 base and the J gene lost 0 bases, with 9 bases spanning the gap. CDR3 length: 15 residues. The CDR3 DNA follows: TGCGCCAGCAGCCAAGGGGCAGAAACTAACTATGGCTACACCTTC. Protein product: CASSQGAETNYGYTF.

Only one count was recorded for this clone. One junction end disagrees with the germline gene, perhaps due to a read error. The chain combines TRBV2 with TRBJ1-3; 9 bases are a match to TRBD1. Germline values: CDR1 SNHLY, CDR2 FYNNEI. The CDR3 is 12 amino acids. The CDR3 reads CASTGQGKTIYF. CDR3 DNA: TGTGCCAGCACGGGACAGGGAAAAACCATATATTTT.

The V and J genes are TRBV4-3 and TRBJ2-5; 8 bases fit TRBD2. The CDR3 has 14 amino acids. The germline gives CDR1 LGHNA, CDR2 YSLEER. Trimming at V came to 0 bases and at J to 4 bases, leaving 1 base not matched to a gene. Here the CDR3 DNA reads TGCGCCAGCAGCCAAGAGGCGGGAGGAGAGACCCAGTACTTC. As protein: CASSQEAGGETQYF.